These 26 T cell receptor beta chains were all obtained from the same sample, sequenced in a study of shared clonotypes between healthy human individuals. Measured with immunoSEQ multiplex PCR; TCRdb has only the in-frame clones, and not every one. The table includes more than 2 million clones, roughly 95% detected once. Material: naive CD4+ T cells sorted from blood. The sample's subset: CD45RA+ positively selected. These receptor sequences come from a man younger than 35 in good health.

In nucleotides, the CDR3 is TGTGCCACCCGGGACCGAAGCTCCTACGAGCAGTACTTC. This gives the protein CATRDRSSYEQYF. V usage is TRBV18 and J usage is TRBJ2-7; TRBD1 or TRBD2 may be the D gene (5 bases each). Trimming removed 10 bases from V and 0 bases from J, with 13 bases in between. The CDR3 has 13 amino acids. From germline, CDR1 is KGHSH and CDR2 LQKENI.

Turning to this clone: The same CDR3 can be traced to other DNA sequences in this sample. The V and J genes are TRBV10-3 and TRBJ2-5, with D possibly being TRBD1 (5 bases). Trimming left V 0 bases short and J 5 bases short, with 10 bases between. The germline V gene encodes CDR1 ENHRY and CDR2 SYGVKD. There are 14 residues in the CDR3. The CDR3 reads CAISESPGRETQYF. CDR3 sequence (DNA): TGTGCCATCAGTGAGTCGCCAGGGCGGGAGACCCAGTACTTC.

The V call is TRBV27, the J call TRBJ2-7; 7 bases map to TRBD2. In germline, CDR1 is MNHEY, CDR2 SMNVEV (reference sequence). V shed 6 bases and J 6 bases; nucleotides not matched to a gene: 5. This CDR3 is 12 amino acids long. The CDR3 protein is CASRTGLTEQYF. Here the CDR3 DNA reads TGTGCCAGCAGAACGGGACTAACCGAGCAGTACTTC.

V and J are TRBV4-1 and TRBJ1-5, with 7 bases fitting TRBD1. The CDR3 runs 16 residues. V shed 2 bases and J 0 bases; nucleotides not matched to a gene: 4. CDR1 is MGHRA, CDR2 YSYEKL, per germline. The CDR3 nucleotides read TGCGCCAGCAGCCAAAGCCAGGGGGTTAGCAATCAGCCCCAGCATTTT. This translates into CASSQSQGVSNQPQHF.

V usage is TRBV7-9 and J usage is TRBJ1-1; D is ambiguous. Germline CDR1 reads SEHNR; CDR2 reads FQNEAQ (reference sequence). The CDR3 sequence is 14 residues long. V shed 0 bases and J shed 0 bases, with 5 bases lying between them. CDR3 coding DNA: TGTGCCAGCAGCTTAGCACTGATGAACACTGAAGCTTTCTTT. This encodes CASSLALMNTEAFF.

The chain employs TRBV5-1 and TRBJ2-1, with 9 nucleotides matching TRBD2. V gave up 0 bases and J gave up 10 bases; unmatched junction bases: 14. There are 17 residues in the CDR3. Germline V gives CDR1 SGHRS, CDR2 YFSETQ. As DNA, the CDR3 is TGCGCCAGCAGCTTGGCCGGCGGGATAGCGGGAGTTGGAGAGCAGTTCTTC. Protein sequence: CASSLAGGIAGVGEQFF.

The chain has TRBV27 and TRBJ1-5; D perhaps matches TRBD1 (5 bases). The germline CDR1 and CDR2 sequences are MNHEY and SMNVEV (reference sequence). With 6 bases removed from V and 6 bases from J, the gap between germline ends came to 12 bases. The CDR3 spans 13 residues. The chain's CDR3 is CASSTGYGQPQHF. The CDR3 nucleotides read TGTGCCAGCAGCACAGGTTATGGTCAGCCCCAGCATTTT.

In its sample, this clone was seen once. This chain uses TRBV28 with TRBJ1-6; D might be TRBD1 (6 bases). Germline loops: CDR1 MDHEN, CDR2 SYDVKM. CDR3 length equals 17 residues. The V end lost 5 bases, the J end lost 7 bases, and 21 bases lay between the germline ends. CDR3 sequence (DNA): TGTGCCAGCAGTCGAGGAACCCGGGCAGGGACAAATTCACCCCTCCACTTT. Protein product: CASSRGTRAGTNSPLHF.

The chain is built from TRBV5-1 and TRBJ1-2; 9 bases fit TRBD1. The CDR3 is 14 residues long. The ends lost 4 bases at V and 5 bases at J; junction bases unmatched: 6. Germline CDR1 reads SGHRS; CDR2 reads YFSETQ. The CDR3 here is CASSPGTGIYGYTF. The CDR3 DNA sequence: TGCGCCAGCAGCCCCGGGACAGGGATATATGGCTACACCTTC.

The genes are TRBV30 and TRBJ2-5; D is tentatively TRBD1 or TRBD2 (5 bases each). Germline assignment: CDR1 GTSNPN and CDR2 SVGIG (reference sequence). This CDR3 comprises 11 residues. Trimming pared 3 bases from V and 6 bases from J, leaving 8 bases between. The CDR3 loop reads CAWRTGQTQYF. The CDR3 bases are TGTGCCTGGAGGACGGGACAGACCCAGTACTTC.

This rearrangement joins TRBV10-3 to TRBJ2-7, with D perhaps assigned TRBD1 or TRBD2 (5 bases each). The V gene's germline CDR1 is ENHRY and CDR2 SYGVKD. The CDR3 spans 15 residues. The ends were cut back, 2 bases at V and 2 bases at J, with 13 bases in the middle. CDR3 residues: CAISEVLGPTYEQYF. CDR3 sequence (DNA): TGTGCCATCAGTGAGGTGTTGGGACCCACCTACGAGCAGTACTTC.

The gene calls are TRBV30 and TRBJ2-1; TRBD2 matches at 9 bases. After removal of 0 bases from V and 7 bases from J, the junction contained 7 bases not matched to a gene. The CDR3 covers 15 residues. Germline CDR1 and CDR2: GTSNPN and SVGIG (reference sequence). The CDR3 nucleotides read TGTGCCTGGAGTGTTAGGCGGGGGGGCAGGAATGAGCAGTTCTTC. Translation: CAWSVRRGGRNEQFF.

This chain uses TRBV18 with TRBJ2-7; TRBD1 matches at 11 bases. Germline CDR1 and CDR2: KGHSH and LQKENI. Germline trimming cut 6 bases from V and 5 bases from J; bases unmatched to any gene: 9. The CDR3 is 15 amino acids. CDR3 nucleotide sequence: TGTGCCAGCTCTCCCGGGACAGGGGGTAGTAACGAGCAGTACTTC. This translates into CASSPGTGGSNEQYF.

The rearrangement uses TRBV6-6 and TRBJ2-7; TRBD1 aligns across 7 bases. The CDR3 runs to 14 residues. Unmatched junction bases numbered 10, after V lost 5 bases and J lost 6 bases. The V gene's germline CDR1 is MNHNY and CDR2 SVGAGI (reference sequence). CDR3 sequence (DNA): TGTGCCAGCAGTGCGAGGACAGGCCCTCGCGAGCAGTACTTC. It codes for CASSARTGPREQYF.

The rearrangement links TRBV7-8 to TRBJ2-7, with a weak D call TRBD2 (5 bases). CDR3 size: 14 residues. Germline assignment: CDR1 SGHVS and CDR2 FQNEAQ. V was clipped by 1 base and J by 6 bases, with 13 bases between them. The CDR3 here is CASSLGGWASEQYF. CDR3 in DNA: TGTGCCAGCAGCTTAGGAGGGTGGGCGAGCGAGCAGTACTTC.

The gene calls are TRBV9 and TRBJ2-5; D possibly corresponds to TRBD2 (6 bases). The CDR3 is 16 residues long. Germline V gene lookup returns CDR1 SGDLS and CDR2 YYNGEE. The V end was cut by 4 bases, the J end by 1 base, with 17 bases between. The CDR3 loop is CASSNSGGAGQETQYF. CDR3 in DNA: TGTGCCAGCAGCAATAGCGGAGGGGCCGGCCAAGAGACCCAGTACTTC.

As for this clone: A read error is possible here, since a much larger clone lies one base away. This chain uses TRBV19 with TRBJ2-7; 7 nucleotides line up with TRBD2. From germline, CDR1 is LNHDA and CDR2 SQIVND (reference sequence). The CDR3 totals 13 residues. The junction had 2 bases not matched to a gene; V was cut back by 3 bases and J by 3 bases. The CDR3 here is CASSMVAGYEQYF. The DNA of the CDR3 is TGTGCCAGTAGTATGGTAGCGGGCTACGAGCAGTACTTC.

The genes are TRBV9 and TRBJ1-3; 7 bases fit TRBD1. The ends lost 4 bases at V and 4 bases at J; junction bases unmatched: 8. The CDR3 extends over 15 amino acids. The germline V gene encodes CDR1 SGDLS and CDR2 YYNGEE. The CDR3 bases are TGTGCCAGCAGCTCCCAACCAGGGGGGGGAAACACCATATATTTT. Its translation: CASSSQPGGGNTIYF.

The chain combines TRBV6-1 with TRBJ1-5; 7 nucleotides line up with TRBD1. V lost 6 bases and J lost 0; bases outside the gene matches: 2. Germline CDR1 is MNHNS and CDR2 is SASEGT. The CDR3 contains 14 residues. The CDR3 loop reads CASRGTDSNQPQHF. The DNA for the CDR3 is TGTGCCAGCAGGGGGACAGATAGCAATCAGCCCCAGCATTTT.

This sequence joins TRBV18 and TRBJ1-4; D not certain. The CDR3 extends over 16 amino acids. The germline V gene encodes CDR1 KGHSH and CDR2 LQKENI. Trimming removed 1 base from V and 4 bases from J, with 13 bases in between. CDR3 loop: CASSPRRAGFNEKLFF. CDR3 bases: TGTGCCAGCTCACCACGTAGGGCAGGCTTTAATGAAAAACTGTTTTTT.

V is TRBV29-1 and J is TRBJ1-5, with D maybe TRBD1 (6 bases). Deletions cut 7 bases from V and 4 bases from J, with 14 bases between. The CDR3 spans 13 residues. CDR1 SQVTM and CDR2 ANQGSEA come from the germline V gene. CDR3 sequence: CSATRGTNQPQHF. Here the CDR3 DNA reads TGCAGCGCCACAAGGGGGACGAATCAGCCCCAGCATTTT.

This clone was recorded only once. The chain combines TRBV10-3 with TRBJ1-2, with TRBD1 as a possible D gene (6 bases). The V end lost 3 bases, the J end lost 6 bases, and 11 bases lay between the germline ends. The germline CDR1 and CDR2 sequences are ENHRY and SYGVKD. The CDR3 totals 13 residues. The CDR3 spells CAISDYRDDGYTF. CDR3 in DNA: TGTGCCATCAGTGATTACAGGGACGATGGCTACACCTTC.

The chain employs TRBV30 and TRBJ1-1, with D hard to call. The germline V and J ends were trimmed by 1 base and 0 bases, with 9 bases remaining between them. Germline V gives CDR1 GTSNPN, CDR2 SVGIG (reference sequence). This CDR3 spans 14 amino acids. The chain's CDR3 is CAWSGGQLNTEAFF. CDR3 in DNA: TGTGCCTGGAGTGGTGGGCAGTTGAACACTGAAGCTTTCTTT.

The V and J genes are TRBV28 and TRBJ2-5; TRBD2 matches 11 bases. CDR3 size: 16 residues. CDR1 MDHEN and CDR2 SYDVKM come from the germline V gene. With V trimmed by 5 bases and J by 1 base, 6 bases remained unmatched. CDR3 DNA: TGTGCCAGCAGTCCTCGGGGACTAGCGGCCCAAGAGACCCAGTACTTC. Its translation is CASSPRGLAAQETQYF.

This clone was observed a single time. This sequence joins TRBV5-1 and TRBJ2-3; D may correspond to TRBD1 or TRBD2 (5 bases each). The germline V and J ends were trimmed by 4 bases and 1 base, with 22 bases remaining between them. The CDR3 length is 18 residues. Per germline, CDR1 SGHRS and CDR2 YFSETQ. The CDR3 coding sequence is TGCGCCAGCAGCGTATTGGGATGGGGGAATGGAGGCACAGATACGCAGTATTTT. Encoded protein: CASSVLGWGNGGTDTQYF.

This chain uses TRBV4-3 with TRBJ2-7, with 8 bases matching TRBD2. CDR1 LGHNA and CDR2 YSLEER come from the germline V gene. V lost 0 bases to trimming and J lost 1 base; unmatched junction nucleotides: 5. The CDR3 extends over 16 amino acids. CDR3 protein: CASSQEKTSGSYEQYF. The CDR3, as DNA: TGCGCCAGCAGCCAAGAGAAAACTAGCGGTTCCTACGAGCAGTACTTC.